This T cell receptor (beta chain) was identified in a study of T-cell memory formation after mild COVID-19 (dated by TCRdb to about 2021). About the full investigation: TCR sequence clusters from the two donors were largely donor specific. In a couple of donors, T-cell clones that expanded and contracted after mild COVID-19 were followed by sequencing TCRalpha and TCRbeta repertoires longitudinally. The cohort was made up of two young adult volunteers, one female and one male, who were previously healthy. Beyond this particular receptor, the publication reports: Only two mild cases were covered in the study, and larger cohorts including severe cases with pre-infection samples were considered necessary. Contracting CD4+ clones turned up mainly in the CM and EM memory subsets, whereas EMRA was where CD8+ clones were enriched. Balanced CD4/CD8 phenotypes were observed for clones contracting from day 15 to 85, whereas a bias towards CD4+ was observed for a second wave of clones expanding from day 15 to 37. Some responding clones were detected in pre-infection memory, which suggested that pre-existing cross-reactive memory T cells had joined the SARS-CoV-2 response. The second-wave clones that peaked on day 37 were not confirmed to be SARS-CoV-2 specific.

Ficoll-Paque density gradient centrifugation was the method used to isolate PBMCs. In this sample, this clonotype turned up a few times. Its antigen has not been determined. Within one base of it there is no much larger clone, and no base qualities were kept. The sample was run on an Illumina NovaSeq 6000. Using 5'RACE with constant-segment primers, TCRalpha and TCRbeta cDNA libraries were constructed, with sample barcodes and unique molecular identifiers added in the process. Trizol reagent was used to extract RNA from every sample. Library amplification was performed in two PCR steps, and a second sample barcode and Illumina TruSeq adapters were introduced in the second step. Sequencing of libraries was performed on an Illumina NovaSeq with 2 x 150 bp paired-end reads. In the authors' own workflow: The reads were demultiplexed and collapsed into UMI-guided consensus sequences using migec v1.2.7. Using mixcr v2.1.11, UMI consensuses were aligned to TRA and TRB V and J templates and then assembled into clonotypes. A clonotype was counted as expanded or contracted only if both edgeR and NoisET called the change significant, with noise models trained on biological replicates. edgeR calls used a false discovery rate-adjusted p below 0.01 and a log2 fold-change threshold of 1. As an exploratory analysis of dynamics, max-normalized trajectories of the 1000 most abundant clonotypes were examined with PCA combined with hierarchical clustering. Separately sequenced CD4+ and CD8+ repertoires were used to assign a CD4 or CD8 phenotype to each responding clone. The raw public data were reprocessed by TCRdb itself: fastp quality trimming at Q25, MiXCR clonotype calling, in-frame beta chains only. Entries are consolidated by CDR3 protein sequence, retaining the most common genes and DNA. These V and J calls rely on TCRdb rather than the paper's analysis. The sample data list hundreds of thousands of distinct CDR3 sequences, and roughly a fifth of these were observed just once. Approximately 21% of the sample comes from the top ten.

At the junction V is shortened by 2 bases and J by 3 bases, with 10 bases in between. From a lookup of the germline V gene (reference sequence), CDR1 and CDR2 are SEHNR and FQNEAQ. From cysteine to phenylalanine, the CDR3 is 14 amino acids long. Left in the record is the CDR3 DNA by itself, 42 bases read in frame from the first base. The rearranged chain carries TRBV7-9 and TRBJ2-5; the D gene is not confidently resolved. This TCR was sampled from a man younger than 30 who had mild COVID-19 (a few samples of this study predate the infection). The sample titles of this study are shuffled in the database, so cell type and time point are left out; the donor was told from shared clones. The sequenced material came from PBMCs or a T cell subset sorted from them (not recorded which). The nucleotide sequence is TGTGCCAGCAGCTTAAGCTGGCCAGAAGAGACCCAGTACTTC. It encodes CASSLSWPEETQYF.